Presented here are 15 T cell receptor delta chains from one specimen sequenced in a study of Vδ1+ human thymocytes. Study conclusions and caveats: Thymic TRG and TRD repertoires appeared highly polyclonal.

Their specific antigens are unknown. The template was reverse-transcribed extracted RNA. Pooled V-gene forward primers with one constant-region reverse primer generated the CDR3 amplicons by multiplex PCR. TCRdb repeated clone calling on the multiplex PCR reads with CATT. The table records 70,000 to 90,000 delta-chain clones, approximately 34% of them present only once. Source material: Vdelta1+ gamma-delta thymocytes from the thymus. Subset noted: FACS-sorted CD3+ TCRalphabeta- TCRVdelta1+ TCRVdelta2- thymocytes. All receptors come from a boy in the first two years of life who had congenital heart surgery.

The chain is built from TRDV1 and TRDJ1; TRDD3 matches at 13 bases. Germline V lookup: CDR1 TSWWSYY, CDR2 QGS. The CDR3 length is 25 residues. V gave up 4 bases and J gave up 1 base; unmatched junction bases: 30. This chain's CDR3 is CALGVTPTGQILRTGGYGGTDKLIF. The CDR3 bases are TGTGCTCTTGGGGTCACTCCAACCGGGCAGATCCTACGGACTGGGGGATACGGTGGCACCGATAAACTCATCTTT.

The V call is TRDV1, the J call TRDJ1; weak D call: TRDD3 (5 bases). Trimming cost V 3 bases and J 0 bases, with 20 bases left between them. Germline-derived CDR1 and CDR2 are TSWWSYY and QGS. This CDR3 has 18 amino acids. CDR3 DNA: TGTGCTCTTGGGGATCCGCTAGGGTACCGCTGGGACACCGATAAACTCATCTTT. Protein product: CALGDPLGYRWDTDKLIF.

The chain recombines TRDV1 with TRDJ1; TRDD3 aligns across 12 bases. The CDR3 runs 25 residues. Germline lookup yields CDR1 TSWWSYY and CDR2 QGS. V dropped 0 bases and J dropped 8; count of bases not matched to a gene: 34. For the CDR3, the DNA is TGTGCTCTTGGGGAACTAAGGTCACTTCCTACGTTGTGGGGTACTGGGGGATACCGGGCTGAAAAACTCATCTTT. The encoded protein is CALGELRSLPTLWGTGGYRAEKLIF.

The chain combines TRDV1 with TRDJ1; 8 nucleotides agree with TRDD3. V dropped 9 bases and J dropped 2; count of bases not matched to a gene: 23. The CDR3 length is 19 residues. CDR1 TSWWSYY and CDR2 QGS come from the germline V gene. The CDR3 sequence is CALKGVLGVVPLQTDKLIF. Here the CDR3 DNA reads TGTGCTCTCAAGGGGGTACTGGGGGTAGTTCCCTTGCAAACCGATAAACTCATCTTT.

V is TRDV1 and J is TRDJ1, with D maybe TRDD3 (9 bases). Trimming took 3 bases from V and 2 from J, leaving 25 bases between them. The germline V gene encodes CDR1 TSWWSYY and CDR2 QGS. The CDR3 is made up of 19 amino acids. The CDR3 DNA sequence: TGTGCTCTTGGGGACCTTCCTAGGTGGGGGATAAGTCATACCGATAAACTCATCTTT. Its protein is CALGDLPRWGISHTDKLIF.

This clone was picked up a small number of times. This rearrangement joins TRDV1 to TRDJ1; 9 bases align to TRDD3. Looked up from germline, CDR1 is TSWWSYY and CDR2 is QGS. The CDR3 consists of 19 residues. Trimming at V came to 0 bases and at J to 0 bases, leaving 11 bases not matched to a gene. For the CDR3, the DNA is TGTGCTCTTGGGGAACTCACGCGTACTGGGGGAGAAAACACCGATAAACTCATCTTT. Translating it yields CALGELTRTGGENTDKLIF.

The rearrangement links TRDV1 to TRDJ1; 8 bases agree with TRDD2. With V trimmed by 2 bases and J by 0 bases, 32 bases remained unmatched. CDR1 TSWWSYY and CDR2 QGS come from the germline V gene. This CDR3 has 25 residues. CDR3 coding DNA: TGTGCTCTTGGGGAATTGGACTCTTCCTACGTCCGTTGGGCGGAACAGAGGACGTACACCGATAAACTCATCTTT. Encoded protein: CALGELDSSYVRWAEQRTYTDKLIF.

The chain has TRDV1 and TRDJ1; TRDD3 matches 8 bases. Germline CDR1 reads TSWWSYY; CDR2 reads QGS. V was pared by 6 bases and J by 0 bases, with 6 bases of the junction left unmatched. This CDR3 is 15 amino acids long. The CDR3 DNA is TGTGCTCTTGGACGAGGGATACGGAACACCGATAAACTCATCTTT. Translated, it gives CALGRGIRNTDKLIF.

This clone has a handful of counts. The V gene is TRDV1, the J gene TRDJ1; 9 positions agree with TRDD3. The CDR3 runs to 18 residues. V dropped 5 bases and J dropped 8; count of bases not matched to a gene: 21. The germline gives CDR1 TSWWSYY, CDR2 QGS. CDR3 DNA sequence: TGTGCTCTTGGGAACCTTCCCTCTTCTACTGGGGGACCTAAAAAACTCATCTTT. Its protein product is CALGNLPSSTGGPKKLIF.

The chain recombines TRDV1 with TRDJ1, with D perhaps matching TRDD3 (6 bases). The germline CDR1 and CDR2 sequences are TSWWSYY and QGS. Trimming took 1 base from V and 4 from J, leaving 16 bases between them. The CDR3 loop spans 16 amino acids. The CDR3: CALGEPTLGGGDKLIF. CDR3 DNA sequence: TGTGCTCTTGGGGAACCGACACTCGGGGGAGGCGATAAACTCATCTTT.

This clone has a handful of counts. The V gene is TRDV1, the J gene TRDJ1; 12 nucleotides line up with TRDD3. The CDR3 spans 23 residues. V lost 7 bases to trimming and J lost 1 base; unmatched junction nucleotides: 28. From germline, CDR1 is TSWWSYY and CDR2 QGS. DNA for the CDR3: TGTGCTCTTGAGGACGATCGTTCCTACACGGTCTTACTGGGGGATACCGGCACCGATAAACTCATCTTT. This codes for CALEDDRSYTVLLGDTGTDKLIF.

The V and J genes are TRDV1 and TRDJ1; 8 bases are a match to TRDD3. Germline CDR1 reads TSWWSYY; CDR2 reads QGS. The V and J ends lost 5 bases and 0 bases, in that order; junction bases with no gene match: 26. The CDR3 contains 22 residues. The CDR3 DNA sequence: TGTGCTCTTGGGAAGTCTTCCCCCCCTGATTACTGGGGGGACCGGTACACCGATAAACTCATCTTT. This encodes CALGKSSPPDYWGDRYTDKLIF.

This clone has more than one count but fewer than ten. V gene TRDV1 combines with J gene TRDJ1; a possible D gene is TRDD3 (5 bases). V lost 2 bases and J lost 4, with 23 bases in between. Per the germline V gene, CDR1 is TSWWSYY and CDR2 is QGS. The CDR3 extends over 18 amino acids. CDR3 residues: CALGEESAVRLGDDKLIF. The DNA for the CDR3 is TGTGCTCTTGGGGAAGAATCCGCAGTACGGCTGGGTGACGATAAACTCATCTTT.

This chain connects TRDV1 to TRDJ1; 11 bases line up with TRDD3. Germline V gives CDR1 TSWWSYY, CDR2 QGS. Trimming removed 2 bases from V and 1 base from J; junction bases left unmatched: 12. The CDR3 extends over 19 amino acids. The chain's CDR3 is CALGEGYHWGISPTDKLIF. As DNA, the CDR3 is TGTGCTCTTGGGGAAGGGTACCACTGGGGGATAAGTCCCACCGATAAACTCATCTTT.

Notes on this clone: The same CDR3 also results from other DNA sequences found in this sample. The J gene is TRDJ1, the V gene TRDV1, with D unresolved. The CDR3 spans 19 residues. In germline, CDR1 is TSWWSYY, CDR2 QGS. V gave up 4 bases and J gave up 0 bases, with 24 bases separating them. CDR3 protein: CALGVRLYVVLWDTDKLIF. The CDR3 DNA reads as TGTGCTCTTGGGGTACGCCTCTACGTAGTTCTTTGGGACACCGATAAACTCATCTTT.